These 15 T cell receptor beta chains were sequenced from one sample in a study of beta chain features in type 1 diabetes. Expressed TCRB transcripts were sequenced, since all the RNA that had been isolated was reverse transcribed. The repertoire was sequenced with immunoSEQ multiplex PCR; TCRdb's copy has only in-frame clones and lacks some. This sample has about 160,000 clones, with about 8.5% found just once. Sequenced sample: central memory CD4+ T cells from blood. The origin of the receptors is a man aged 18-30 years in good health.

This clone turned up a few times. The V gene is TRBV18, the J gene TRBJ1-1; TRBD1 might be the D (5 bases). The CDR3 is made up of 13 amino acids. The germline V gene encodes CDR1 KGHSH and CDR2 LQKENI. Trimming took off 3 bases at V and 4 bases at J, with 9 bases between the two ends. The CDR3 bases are TGTGCCAGCTCACCTGGGGGGACCACTGAAGCTTTCTTT. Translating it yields CASSPGGTTEAFF.

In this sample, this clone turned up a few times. The CDR3 loop is CASSLTGGRETQYF. The CDR3 DNA follows: TGTGCCAGCAGTCTCACAGGGGGCAGGGAGACCCAGTACTTC. The chain couples TRBV6-5 to TRBJ2-5; the match to TRBD1 covers 9 bases. Germline CDR1 is MNHEY and CDR2 is SVGAGI. V was pared by 5 bases and J by 5 bases, with 6 bases of the junction left unmatched. The CDR3 contains 14 residues.

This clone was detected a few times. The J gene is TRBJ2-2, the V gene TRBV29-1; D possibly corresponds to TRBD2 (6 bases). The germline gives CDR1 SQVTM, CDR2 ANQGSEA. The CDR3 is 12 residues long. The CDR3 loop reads CSGSVNTGELFF. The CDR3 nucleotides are TGCTCCGGGAGTGTAAACACCGGGGAGCTGTTTTTT.

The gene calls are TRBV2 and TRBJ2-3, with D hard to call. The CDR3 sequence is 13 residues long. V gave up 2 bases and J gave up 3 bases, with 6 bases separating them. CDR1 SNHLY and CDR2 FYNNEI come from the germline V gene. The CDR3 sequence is CASSEPNTDTQYF. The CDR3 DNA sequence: TGTGCCAGCAGTGAACCTAATACAGATACGCAGTATTTT.

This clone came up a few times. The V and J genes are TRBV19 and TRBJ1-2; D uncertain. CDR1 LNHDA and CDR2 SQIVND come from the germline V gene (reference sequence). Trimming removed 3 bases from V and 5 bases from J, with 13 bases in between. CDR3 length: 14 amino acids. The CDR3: CASSIGADYYGYTF. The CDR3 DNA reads TGTGCCAGTAGTATTGGAGCCGATTATTATGGCTACACCTTC.

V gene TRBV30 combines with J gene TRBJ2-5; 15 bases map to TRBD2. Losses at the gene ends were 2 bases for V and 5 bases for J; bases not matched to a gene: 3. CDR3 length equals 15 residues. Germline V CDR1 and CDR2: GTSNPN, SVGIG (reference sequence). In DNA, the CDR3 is TGTGCCTGGAGTTCCGGACTAGCGGGAGGGGAGACCCAGTACTTC. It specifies CAWSSGLAGGETQYF.

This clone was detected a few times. DNA of the CDR3: TGTGCCAGCAGCTCCGCCCTGACAGGGTGGGTAGATACGCAGTATTTT. Protein: CASSSALTGWVDTQYF. The V gene is TRBV5-8, the J gene TRBJ2-3; 7 bases are a match to TRBD1. The V segment lost 3 bases and the J segment 5 bases; nucleotides outside the gene matches: 12. The V gene's germline CDR1 is SGHTS and CDR2 YDEGEE. CDR3 size: 16 residues. Variable domain in full (rest from reference TRBV5-8 and TRBJ2-3): EAGVTQSPTHLIKTRGQQATLRCSPISGHTSVYWYQQALGLGLQFLLWYDEGEERNRGNFPPRFSGRQFPNYSSELNVNALELEDSALYLCASSSALTGWVDTQYFGPGTRLTVL.

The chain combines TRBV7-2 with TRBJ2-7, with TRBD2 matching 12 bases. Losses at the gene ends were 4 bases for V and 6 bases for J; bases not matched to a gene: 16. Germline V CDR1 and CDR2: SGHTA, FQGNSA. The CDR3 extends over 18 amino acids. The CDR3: CASSWSASGGAFFGEQYF. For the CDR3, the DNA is TGTGCCAGCAGCTGGTCTGCTAGCGGGGGGGCTTTCTTTGGCGAGCAGTACTTC.

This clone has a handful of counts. The chain's CDR3 is CASSLRASSQRERSNEQFF. In DNA, the CDR3 is TGCGCCAGCAGCTTGCGGGCCTCGTCCCAACGGGAGCGGAGCAATGAGCAGTTCTTC. The V gene is TRBV5-1, the J gene TRBJ2-1; perhaps TRBD2 as D (6 bases). The CDR3 totals 19 residues. Trimming left V 1 base short and J 6 bases short, with 26 bases between. Germline loops: CDR1 SGHRS, CDR2 YFSETQ.

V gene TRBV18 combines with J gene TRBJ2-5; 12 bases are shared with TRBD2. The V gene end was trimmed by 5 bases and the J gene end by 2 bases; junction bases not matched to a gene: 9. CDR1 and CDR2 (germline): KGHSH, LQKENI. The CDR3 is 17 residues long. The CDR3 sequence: CASSSTSLAGGQETQYF. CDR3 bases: TGTGCCAGCTCATCGACCTCACTAGCGGGGGGACAAGAGACCCAGTACTTC. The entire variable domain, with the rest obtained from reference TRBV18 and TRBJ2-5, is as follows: NAGVMQNPRHLVRRRGQEARLRCSPMKGHSHVYWYRQLPEEGLKFMVYLQKENIIDESGMPKERFSAEFPKEGPSILRIQQVVRGDSAAYFCASSSTSLAGGQETQYFGPGTRLLVL.

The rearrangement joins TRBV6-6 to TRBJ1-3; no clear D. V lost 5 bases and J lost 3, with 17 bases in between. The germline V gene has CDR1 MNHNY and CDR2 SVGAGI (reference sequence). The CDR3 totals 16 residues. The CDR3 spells CASSMSPIGSGNTIYF. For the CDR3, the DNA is TGTGCCAGCAGTATGTCCCCGATCGGGAGTGGAAACACCATATATTTT.

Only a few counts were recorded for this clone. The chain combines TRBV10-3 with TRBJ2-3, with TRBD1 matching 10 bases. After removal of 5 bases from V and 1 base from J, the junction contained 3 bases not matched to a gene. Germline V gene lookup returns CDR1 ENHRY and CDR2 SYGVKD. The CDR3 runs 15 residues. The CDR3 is CAISWDRGGTDTQYF. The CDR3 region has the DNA TGTGCCATCAGTTGGGACAGGGGTGGCACAGATACGCAGTATTTT.

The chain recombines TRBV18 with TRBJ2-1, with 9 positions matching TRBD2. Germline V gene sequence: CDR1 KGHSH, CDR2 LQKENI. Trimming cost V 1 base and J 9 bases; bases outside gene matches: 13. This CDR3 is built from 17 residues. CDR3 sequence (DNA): TGTGCCAGCTCACCACGAGGTGGCGGGAGGGCCTCGAGTGAGCAGTTCTTC. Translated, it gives CASSPRGGGRASSEQFF. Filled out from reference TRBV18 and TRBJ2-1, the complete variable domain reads NAGVMQNPRHLVRRRGQEARLRCSPMKGHSHVYWYRQLPEEGLKFMVYLQKENIIDESGMPKERFSAEFPKEGPSILRIQQVVRGDSAAYFCASSPRGGGRASSEQFFGPGTRLTVL.

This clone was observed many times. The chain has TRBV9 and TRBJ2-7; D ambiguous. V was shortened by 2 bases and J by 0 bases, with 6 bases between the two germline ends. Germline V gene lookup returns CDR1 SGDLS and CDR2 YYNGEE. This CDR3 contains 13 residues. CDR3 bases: TGTGCCAGCAGCGTTCAGGACTCCTACGAGCAGTACTTC. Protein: CASSVQDSYEQYF.

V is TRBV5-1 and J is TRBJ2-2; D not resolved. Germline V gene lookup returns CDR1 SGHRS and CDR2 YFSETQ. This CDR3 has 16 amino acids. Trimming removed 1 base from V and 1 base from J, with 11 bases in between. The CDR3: CASSLIGQLNTGELFF. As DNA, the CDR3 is TGCGCCAGCAGCTTGATTGGTCAGTTGAACACCGGGGAGCTGTTTTTT.